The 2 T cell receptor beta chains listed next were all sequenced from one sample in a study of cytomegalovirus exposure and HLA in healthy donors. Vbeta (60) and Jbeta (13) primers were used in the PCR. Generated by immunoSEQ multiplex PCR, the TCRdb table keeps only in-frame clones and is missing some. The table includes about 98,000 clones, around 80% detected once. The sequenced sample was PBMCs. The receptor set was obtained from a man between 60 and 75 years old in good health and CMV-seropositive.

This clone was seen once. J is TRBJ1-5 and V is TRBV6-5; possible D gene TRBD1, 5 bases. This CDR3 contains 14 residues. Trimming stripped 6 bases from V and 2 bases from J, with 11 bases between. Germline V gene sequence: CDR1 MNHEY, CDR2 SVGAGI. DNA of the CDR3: TGTGCCAGCAGGGCCGAAGGGGGCAATCAGCCCCAGCATTTT. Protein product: CASRAEGGNQPQHF.

The DNA for the CDR3 is TGTGCCAGCTCACCCAAGGGGGATACGCAGTATTTT. Protein: CASSPKGDTQYF. V is TRBV18 and J is TRBJ2-3; a possible D gene is TRBD1 (5 bases). With 3 bases removed from V and 6 bases from J, the gap between germline ends came to 7 bases. Looked up from germline, CDR1 is KGHSH and CDR2 is LQKENI. The CDR3 totals 12 residues.